Reported below is one TCR beta chain. Original analysis: After removing out-of-frame reads, 2,204,828 distinct TCRbeta sequences remained. Data came from immunoSEQ multiplex PCR; TCRdb stores just in-frame clones and leaves some out. V, J and clone size were drawn from that table, and D and trimming were deduced from the DNA. The sample lists roughly 53,000 clones; about 80% were seen once. The sort gate was single viable CD3+CD4+CD8-CD45RO+ cells for memory CD4+ T cells. CMV serostatus came from serum IgG against pp150, pp28, p38, p52. The data were taken from a study of memory CD4+ T cells and cytomegalovirus serostatus. Germline loops: CDR1 SGHRS, CDR2 YFSETQ. V was trimmed by 0 bases and J by 3 bases, leaving 6 bases between them. The CDR3 runs to 13 residues.

This TCR came from an adult in good health and CMV-seronegative. The chain carries TRBV5-1 and TRBJ1-1; D not certain. The sequenced sample consisted of memory CD4+ T cells from blood. The CDR3 DNA is TGCGCCAGCAGCTTGGAACCGGACACTGAAGCTTTCTTT. As protein: CASSLEPDTEAFF. The full variable domain, rest sourced from reference TRBV5-1 and TRBJ1-1, is KAGVTQTPRYLIKTRGQQVTLSCSPISGHRSVSWYQQTPGQGLQFLFEYFSETQRNKGNFPGRFSGRQFSNSRSEMNVSTLELGDSALYLCASSLEPDTEAFFGQGTRLTVV.